The 30 T cell receptor beta chains below all came from one sample that was sequenced in a study of shared clonotypes between healthy human individuals. Assay used: immunoSEQ multiplex PCR; TCRdb lists only in-frame clones, some missing. The table records hundreds of thousands of clones, roughly four fifths of them present only once. The source material was PBMCs. These receptors were obtained from a woman aged 40 to 50 in good health. Some clones in this sample may be carry-over from other donors' samples.

The V call is TRBV19, the J call TRBJ2-7; D not resolved. CDR3 length equals 16 residues. Germline lookup yields CDR1 LNHDA and CDR2 SQIVND (reference sequence). The V end was cut by 4 bases, the J end by 0 bases, with 16 bases between. CDR3 loop: CASSTQLLSSSYEQYF. For the CDR3, the DNA is TGTGCCAGTAGTACGCAGCTCCTATCAAGCTCCTACGAGCAGTACTTC.

The rearrangement links TRBV29-1 to TRBJ2-3; 9 nucleotides align to TRBD2. Germline lookup yields CDR1 SQVTM and CDR2 ANQGSEA. This CDR3 contains 13 residues. Trimming cost V 7 bases and J 6 bases; bases outside gene matches: 8. This CDR3 is CSAEGLASDTQYF. The CDR3 DNA reads TGCAGCGCGGAAGGACTAGCGTCTGATACGCAGTATTTT.

With regard to this clone: The junction departs from the called germline gene at one end, perhaps through a read error. The chain uses TRBV28 and TRBJ1-1; possible D gene TRBD1, 5 bases. Germline CDR1 and CDR2: MDHEN and SYDVKM. CDR3 size: 14 residues. The CDR3 here is CAGSFRARGTEAFF. The CDR3 bases are TGTGCCGGCAGTTTCCGGGCCCGGGGGACTGAAGCTTTCTTT. The variable domain in full, completed from reference TRBV28 and TRBJ1-1, reads DVKVTQSSRYLVKRTGEKVFLECVQDMDHENMFWYRQDPGLGLRLIYFSYDVKMKEKGDIPEGYSVSREKKERFSLILESASTNQTSMYLCAGSFRARGTEAFFGQGTRLTVV.

The count of this clone is one. This rearrangement joins TRBV28 to TRBJ1-2; no firm D call. The CDR3 is made up of 12 amino acids. The germline V gene encodes CDR1 MDHEN and CDR2 SYDVKM. The V end was cut by 6 bases, the J end by 3 bases, with 8 bases between. The CDR3 DNA follows: TGTGCCAGCAGGGGCGACCACTATGGCTACACCTTC. Translated, it gives CASRGDHYGYTF.

This clone was seen many times. Additional DNA sequences in this sample encode the identical CDR3. The chain is built from TRBV4-1 and TRBJ1-3; D is undetermined. Germline loops: CDR1 MGHRA, CDR2 YSYEKL. Trimming cost V 2 bases and J 4 bases, with 9 bases left between them. The CDR3 consists of 14 residues. The CDR3 is CASSQWGGGNTIYF. DNA of the CDR3: TGCGCCAGCAGCCAATGGGGAGGAGGAAACACCATATATTTT.

The chain couples TRBV9 to TRBJ2-1; D perhaps matches TRBD1 (6 bases). The germline gives CDR1 SGDLS, CDR2 YYNGEE. The germline V and J ends were trimmed by 4 bases and 1 base, with 15 bases remaining between them. CDR3 size: 16 residues. The CDR3 DNA reads as TGTGCCAGCAGCTTTAACAGGGAAGCTTCCTACAATGAGCAGTTCTTC. It yields the protein CASSFNREASYNEQFF.

The chain recombines TRBV7-2 with TRBJ1-5; possibly TRBD1 for D (5 bases). The CDR3 runs to 12 residues. The germline V and J ends were trimmed by 8 bases and 7 bases, with 12 bases remaining between them. Germline assignment: CDR1 SGHTA and CDR2 FQGNSA. This CDR3 reads CASEDGGQPQHF. CDR3 DNA: TGTGCCAGCGAGGATGGGGGGCAGCCCCAGCATTTT.

This chain links TRBV30 with TRBJ1-1, with D possibly matching TRBD1 (5 bases). V dropped 5 bases and J dropped 4 bases, with 20 bases sitting between them. This CDR3 contains 15 residues. Per the germline V gene, CDR1 is GTSNPN and CDR2 is SVGIG (reference sequence). CDR3 residues: CAWASGPGGGTEAFF. CDR3 DNA sequence: TGTGCCTGGGCTTCGGGACCCGGGGGTGGCACTGAAGCTTTCTTT.

Regarding this clone: The sample carries other DNA sequences with the same CDR3. The chain links TRBV29-1 to TRBJ2-1; D is undetermined. This CDR3 has 12 amino acids. The germline V and J ends were trimmed by 4 bases and 1 base, with 5 bases remaining between them. CDR1 and CDR2 (germline): SQVTM, ANQGSEA. The CDR3 region has the DNA TGCAGCGTTGGGGCTTCCTACAATGAGCAGTTCTTC. Its translation: CSVGASYNEQFF.

In its sample, this clone was seen many times. The V gene is TRBV4-2, the J gene TRBJ1-2, with TRBD1 matching 7 bases. With V trimmed by 4 bases and J by 2 bases, 7 bases remained unmatched. This CDR3 contains 15 residues. Germline V lookup: CDR1 LGHNA, CDR2 YNFKEQ. The CDR3 sequence: CASSPRQGPNYGYTF. The CDR3 nucleotides are TGTGCCAGCAGCCCAAGACAGGGACCGAACTATGGCTACACCTTC.

This rearrangement joins TRBV27 to TRBJ2-7, with D possibly matching TRBD2 (6 bases). Between the trimmed V and J ends, which lost 6 bases and 2 bases, there was a span of 14 bases. The CDR3 contains 14 residues. CDR1 and CDR2 from the germline V gene are MNHEY and SMNVEV (reference sequence). The CDR3 reads CASRSGLGAYEQYF. As DNA, the CDR3 is TGTGCCAGCAGATCGGGACTTGGGGCCTACGAGCAGTACTTC.

The chain recombines TRBV7-8 with TRBJ2-7; tentative D call: TRBD1 (5 bases). This CDR3 contains 14 residues. Germline CDR1 SGHVS, CDR2 FQNEAQ. V gave up 5 bases and J gave up 2 bases, with 13 bases separating them. CDR3 loop: CASSLPTGPYEQYF. The CDR3 DNA reads TGTGCCAGCAGCCTACCTACAGGACCCTACGAGCAGTACTTC. Complete variable domain (other parts from reference TRBV7-8 and TRBJ2-7): GAGVSQSPRYKVAKRGQDVALRCDPISGHVSLFWYQQALGQGPEFLTYFQNEAQLDKSGLPSDRFFAERPEGSVSTLKIQRTQQEDSAVYLCASSLPTGPYEQYFGPGTRLTVT.

Details on this clone: A single base separates this from a much larger clone, so it may be a read error. The conserved closing phenylalanine or tryptophan is absent in this CDR3, likely reflecting a read error. This chain uses TRBV11-2 with TRBJ2-7; D is ambiguous. The CDR3 runs 14 residues. V was pared by 5 bases and J by 2 bases, with 13 bases between. The germline CDR1 and CDR2 sequences are SGHAT and FQNNGV. The CDR3 region is CASSPLVSPYEQYS. The CDR3 region has the DNA TGTGCCAGCAGCCCCCTGGTGAGCCCCTACGAGCAGTACTCC.

The V gene is TRBV18, the J gene TRBJ2-7, with D unresolved. Germline V lookup: CDR1 KGHSH, CDR2 LQKENI. The germline V and J ends were trimmed by 3 bases and 0 bases, with 9 bases remaining between them. The CDR3 loop spans 14 amino acids. The CDR3 spells CASSPDLSSYEQYF. The CDR3 DNA reads as TGTGCCAGCTCACCGGACCTGAGCTCCTACGAGCAGTACTTC.

V usage is TRBV6-1 and J usage is TRBJ2-3; D remains unclear. Trimming removed 3 bases at V and 2 bases at J, with 3 bases between. The CDR3 loop spans 12 amino acids. Germline loops: CDR1 MNHNS, CDR2 SASEGT. The CDR3 is CASSDNTDTQYF. The CDR3 DNA reads as TGTGCCAGCAGTGACAACACAGATACGCAGTATTTT.

On this clone: This could be a read error, since a much larger clone is one nucleotide away. The V and J genes are TRBV30 and TRBJ1-1; D perhaps matches TRBD1 (6 bases). Germline-derived CDR1 and CDR2 are GTSNPN and SVGIG (reference sequence). There are 13 residues in the CDR3. The CDR3 is CASSRLGDTEALF. CDR3 coding DNA: TGTGCCTCGTCTCGCCTGGGGGACACTGAAGCTCTCTTT.

A remark on this clone: The same CDR3 is also encoded by other DNA sequences in this sample. This sequence joins TRBV29-1 and TRBJ2-5; 7 bases map to TRBD1. Germline V gives CDR1 SQVTM, CDR2 ANQGSEA. The junction had 4 bases not matched to a gene; V was cut back by 7 bases and J by 2 bases. CDR3 length equals 12 residues. The CDR3 protein is CSARGYQETQYF. The CDR3 DNA is TGCAGCGCCAGGGGGTATCAAGAGACCCAGTACTTC.

Notes on this clone: A far larger clone is one nucleotide away, so this likely arose from a read error. The same CDR3 also results from other DNA sequences found in this sample. The V and J genes are TRBV4-2 and TRBJ2-7, with 7 positions matching TRBD1. Germline V CDR1 and CDR2: LGHNA, YNFKEQ. The CDR3 length is 15 residues. CDR3 in DNA: TGTGCCAGCAGCCGAAGAACAGGGGAAGGCTACGAGCAGTACTTT. Residues: CASSRRTGEGYEQYF.

The chain combines TRBV5-4 with TRBJ2-7, with D possibly matching TRBD1 (5 bases). The CDR3 consists of 15 residues. V lost 4 bases and J 5 bases, leaving 19 bases between the germline ends. Germline values: CDR1 SGHNT, CDR2 YYREEE (reference sequence). The CDR3 bases are TGTGCCAGCAGCCCCGGCCGCGGCAGGGTCAACGAGCAGTACTTC. This codes for CASSPGRGRVNEQYF.

This clone turned up a few times. A much larger clone lies one base from this, so it may be a read error. The chain employs TRBV29-1 and TRBJ2-1; unclear D gene. Germline assignment: CDR1 SQVTM and CDR2 ANQGSEA. The CDR3 is made up of 11 amino acids. The CDR3 coding sequence is TGCAGCGTTGAAAACTACGATGAGCAGTTCTTC. Translated: CSVENYDEQFF.

The gene calls are TRBV6-1 and TRBJ1-1, with D maybe TRBD1 (5 bases). Trimming took 10 bases from V and 1 from J, leaving 13 bases between them. CDR3 size: 13 residues. Germline V CDR1 and CDR2: MNHNS, SASEGT. In DNA, the CDR3 is TGTGCCACACGGGGACGGTGGAACACTGAAGCTTTCTTT. Amino acids: CATRGRWNTEAFF.

This clone was seen only a few times. The V and J genes are TRBV25-1 and TRBJ2-5; D possibly uses TRBD1 or TRBD2 (6 bases each). Germline V CDR1 and CDR2: MGHDK, SYGVNS. This CDR3 contains 13 residues. V was pared by 8 bases and J by 3 bases, with 13 bases between. CDR3 in amino acids: CASGGRGKETQYF. CDR3 in DNA: TGTGCCAGCGGGGGGCGCGGAAAAGAGACCCAGTACTTC. Combining the CDR3 with reference TRBV25-1 and TRBJ2-5 gives the whole variable domain EADIYQTPRYLVIGTGKKITLECSQTMGHDKMYWYQQDPGMELHLIHYSYGVNSTEKGDLSSESTVSRIRTEHFPLTLESARPSHTSQYLCASGGRGKETQYFGPGTRLLVL.

The rearrangement joins TRBV7-9 to TRBJ2-7; D not resolved. V lost 5 bases to trimming and J lost 2 bases, with 13 bases between them. From germline, CDR1 is SEHNR and CDR2 FQNEAQ (reference sequence). This CDR3 comprises 14 residues. CDR3 amino acids: CASSQSGPPYEQYF. CDR3 sequence (DNA): TGTGCCAGCAGCCAATCCGGGCCTCCCTACGAGCAGTACTTC.

This chain links TRBV6-1 with TRBJ2-5; D not resolved. The V gene lost 6 bases and the J gene lost 1 base, with 15 bases spanning the gap. The CDR3 extends over 15 amino acids. The germline V gene encodes CDR1 MNHNS and CDR2 SASEGT. CDR3 sequence reads: CASSGGPRRQETQYF. The CDR3 DNA reads TGTGCCAGCAGCGGTGGACCCCGACGCCAAGAGACCCAGTACTTC.

A few counts support this clone. The gene calls are TRBV7-9 and TRBJ2-7; D perhaps matches TRBD1 (5 bases). The V gene's germline CDR1 is SEHNR and CDR2 FQNEAQ (reference sequence). This CDR3 contains 14 residues. Trimming took 3 bases from V and 1 from J, leaving 10 bases between them. In nucleotides, the CDR3 is TGTGCCAGCAGCTTGTGGCGACAGTCCTACGAGCAGTACTTC. Translation gives CASSLWRQSYEQYF.

V and J are TRBV9 and TRBJ2-6; D assignment may be TRBD1 or TRBD2 (5 bases each). With 3 bases removed from V and 0 bases from J, the gap between germline ends came to 10 bases. This CDR3 is 16 amino acids long. Per germline, CDR1 SGDLS and CDR2 YYNGEE. The CDR3, as DNA: TGTGCCAGCAGCGGGCCCGGGACCTCTGGGGCCAACGTCCTGACTTTC. This translates into CASSGPGTSGANVLTF.

The gene calls are TRBV7-8 and TRBJ2-5; TRBD1 matches 8 bases. This CDR3 region has 14 residues. Trimming at V came to 5 bases and at J to 6 bases, leaving 8 bases not matched to a gene. Germline loops: CDR1 SGHVS, CDR2 FQNEAQ. The chain's CDR3 is CASSPDRVIQTQYF. The CDR3 DNA is TGTGCCAGCAGCCCGGACAGGGTAATCCAGACCCAGTACTTC. The full variable domain, rest sourced from reference TRBV7-8 and TRBJ2-5, is GAGVSQSPRYKVAKRGQDVALRCDPISGHVSLFWYQQALGQGPEFLTYFQNEAQLDKSGLPSDRFFAERPEGSVSTLKIQRTQQEDSAVYLCASSPDRVIQTQYFGPGTRLLVL.

V is TRBV25-1 and J is TRBJ2-5; 7 bases fit TRBD2. J gave up 5 bases and V 3 bases, and 9 bases lay outside the gene matches. The CDR3 length is 15 residues. Germline assignment: CDR1 MGHDK and CDR2 SYGVNS. CDR3 DNA: TGTGCCAGCAGTGACAAGGCGGGAGTACGGGAGACCCAGTACTTC. Its translation is CASSDKAGVRETQYF.

Here the CDR3 reads CASSEGGGSSSYEQYF. The CDR3 DNA follows: TGTGCCAGCAGCGAGGGTGGGGGGTCTAGTTCCTACGAGCAGTACTTC. The chain is built from TRBV9 and TRBJ2-7, with TRBD2 as a possible D gene (6 bases). Per germline, CDR1 SGDLS and CDR2 YYNGEE. The CDR3 sequence is 16 residues long. V was clipped by 3 bases and J by 1 base, with 17 bases between them.

The chain recombines TRBV30 with TRBJ1-3, with D hard to call. Trimming cost V 1 base and J 0 bases, with 7 bases left between them. The germline V gene has CDR1 GTSNPN and CDR2 SVGIG (reference sequence). CDR3 length: 14 residues. Here the CDR3 DNA reads TGTGCCTGGAGTGCCCGGGGCTCTGGAAACACCATATATTTT. It specifies CAWSARGSGNTIYF.